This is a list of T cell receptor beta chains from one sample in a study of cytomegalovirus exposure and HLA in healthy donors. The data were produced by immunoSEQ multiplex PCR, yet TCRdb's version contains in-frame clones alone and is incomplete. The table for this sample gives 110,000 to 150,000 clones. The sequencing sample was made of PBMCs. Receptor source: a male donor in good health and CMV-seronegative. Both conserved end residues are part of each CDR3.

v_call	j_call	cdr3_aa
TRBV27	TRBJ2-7	CASSSGLAVGEQYF
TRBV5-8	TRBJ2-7	CASSLAVLAGWRYEQYF
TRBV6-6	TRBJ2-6	CASNYRSSGANVLTF
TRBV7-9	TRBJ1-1	CASMNTEAFF
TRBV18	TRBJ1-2	CASSFLQGAVDGYTF
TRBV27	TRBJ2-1	CASRWGVWHEQFF
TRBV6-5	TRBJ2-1	CASSYLDRGPFNEQFF
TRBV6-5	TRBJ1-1	CASSRQGSTEAFF
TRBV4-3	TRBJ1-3	CASSQDVAGFLSGNTIYF
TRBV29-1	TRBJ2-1	CSVLSGSSYNEQFF